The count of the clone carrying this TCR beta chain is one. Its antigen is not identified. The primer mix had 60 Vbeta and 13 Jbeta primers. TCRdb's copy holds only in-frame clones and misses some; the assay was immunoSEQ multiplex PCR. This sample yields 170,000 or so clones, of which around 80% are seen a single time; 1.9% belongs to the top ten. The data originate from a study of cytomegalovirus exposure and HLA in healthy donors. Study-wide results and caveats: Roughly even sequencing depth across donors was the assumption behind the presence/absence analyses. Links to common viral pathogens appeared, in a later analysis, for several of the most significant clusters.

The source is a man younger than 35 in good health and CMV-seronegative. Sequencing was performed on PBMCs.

As DNA, the CDR3 is TGTGCCACCAGCGGGGGGAGGGAGGCCGAAGCTTTCTTT. Its protein product is CATSGGREAEAFF. The chain joins TRBV15 to TRBJ1-1; possible D gene TRBD1, 5 bases. The CDR3 sequence is 13 residues long. Germline CDR1 LNHNV, CDR2 YYDKDF (reference sequence). Between the trimmed V and J ends, which lost 5 bases and 8 bases, there was a span of 15 bases. Together with reference TRBV15 and TRBJ1-1, the CDR3 gives the full variable domain: DAMVIQNPRYQVTQFGKPVTLSCSQTLNHNVMYWYQQKSSQAPKLLFHYYDKDFNNEADTPDNFQSRRPNTSFCFLDIRSPGLGDTAMYLCATSGGREAEAFFGQGTRLTVV.